This T cell receptor beta chain derives from a study of CD8+CD57+ T cells in acquired aplastic anemia (dated by TCRdb to the late 2010s). A note on the overall study: On average, sorted CD4+ and CD8+ cells yielded 3.2 ug of extracted DNA, with a range of about 0.19 to 30 ug. CD8+CD57+ expansion was defined as frequency above the mean frequency observed in healthy subjects. Summary of the overall study and its limitations: Patients and healthy controls showed no significant difference in CD8+ Simpson's diversity (P=0.060). Some 30 CD8+ CDR3 sequences were found to be shared between patients and controls, but these sequences appeared to be highly expressed in patients and within the immunodominant clones of the patients.

As encoded in the germline V gene (reference sequence), CDR1 is LNHNV while CDR2 is YYDKDF. At the junction V is shortened by 1 base and J by 0 bases; bases outside the gene matches: 5. The CDR3 covers 16 residues, taking in both the cysteine and the phenylalanine. The read is trimmed to its CDR3 DNA, 48 bases read in frame from base 1. Patients chosen for sequencing had shown expansion of CD8+CD57+ cells by flow cytometry. Every patient had severe acquired aplastic anemia, diagnosed using the International Study of Aplastic Anemia and Agranulocytosis and Camitta criteria. Patients had received no therapy at the time of blood sampling. In the study, sorted CD4+ and CD8+ blood T cells from patients with severe aplastic anemia and from healthy subjects underwent deep sequencing of TCR repertoires. Patients were enrolled under clinicaltrials.gov protocols 00001620, 01623167, 00001397, 00071045, 00081523 and 00961064 in the USA. Ficoll-Paque density gradient centrifugation was used to isolate peripheral blood mononuclear cells. Before DNA extraction, CD4+ and CD8+ T cells were sorted with FACS or magnetic beads.

Profiling of TCR beta VDJ combinations and CDR3 sequences used genomic DNA as the template. An Illumina HiSeq 2000 was the platform used for TCR repertoire sequencing. In the paper's pipeline: Repertoires were assessed using TRBV/TRBJ rearrangement plots, CDR3 size and DJ length profiles, and Simpson's diversity index. The most abundant DNA sequence in the deep sequencing data was defined as the immunodominant clone. CDR3 amino acid sequences were screened for sharing across subjects and were compared with published repertoires and the VDJdb database. TCRdb reanalyzed the raw reads on its own, using fastp at Q25 for trimming and MiXCR for clone calling, and kept in-frame beta chains. Identical CDR3 protein sequences are pooled into one entry, listed with their most common genes and DNA. The V and J calls were determined by TCRdb, not by the authors. A total of fewer than 200,000 distinct CDR3 sequences appear in this sample, roughly 50% of them only once. 1.8% of the sample is in the top ten clones.

Of note for this clonotype: Its specific antigen is unknown. The record has no base qualities; no much larger clone is one base away.

The sequencing sample was made of sorted CD4+, CD8+, or CD8+CD57+ T cells (not recorded which) from PBMCs. This receptor was obtained from a human donor with aplastic anemia. This chain is built from TRBV15 and TRBJ2-5; 7 junctional bases match TRBD2. The CDR3 here reads CATSRGSSGHQETQYF. The DNA sequence follows: TGTGCCACCAGCAGAGGGTCTAGCGGCCACCAAGAGACCCAGTACTTC.